Presented here are 20 T cell receptor beta chains from one specimen sequenced in a study of CD8 T cells in ankylosing spondylitis. TCRdb re-called the 5' RACE reads through MiXCR, storing one row per CDR3 protein. This repertoire shows roughly 150,000 distinct CDR3 sequences, roughly 10% found once; its top ten account for around 16%. Sequences were obtained from blood, either unsorted or a sorted T cell fraction (not recorded which). All receptors derive from a female donor with ankylosing spondylitis or in good health (not recorded which).

The chain has TRBV4-3 and TRBJ2-7; maybe TRBD2 (6 bases). V lost 2 bases and J 9 bases, leaving 17 bases between the germline ends. The CDR3 covers 14 residues. Per germline, CDR1 LGHNA and CDR2 YSLEER. The CDR3 DNA reads as TGCGCCAGCAGCCAATCTTCCGGGAGTAAGGGGCAGTACTTC. Translation: CASSQSSGSKGQYF.

This clonotype was observed many times. J is TRBJ2-1 and V is TRBV29-1; D is unresolved. The CDR3 consists of 12 residues. V was shortened by 4 bases and J by 9 bases, with 13 bases between the two germline ends. In germline, CDR1 is SQVTM, CDR2 ANQGSEA. The DNA for the CDR3 is TGCAGCGTTGTTCTACAAAGGTCTGAGCAGTTCTTC. It specifies CSVVLQRSEQFF.

This clonotype was seen a handful of times. V usage is TRBV13 and J usage is TRBJ2-1; maybe TRBD2 (5 bases). Germline V CDR1 and CDR2: PRHDT, FYEKMQ (reference sequence). The CDR3 sequence is 14 residues long. Between the trimmed V and J ends, which lost 3 bases and 6 bases, there was a span of 12 bases. CDR3: CASSLGGRGNEQFF. The CDR3 nucleotides read TGTGCCAGCAGCTTGGGTGGGAGAGGCAATGAGCAGTTCTTC. Complete variable domain (other parts from reference TRBV13 and TRBJ2-1): AAGVIQSPRHLIKEKRETATLKCYPIPRHDTVYWYQQGPGQDPQFLISFYEKMQSDKGSIPDRFSAQQFSDYHSELNMSSLELGDSALYFCASSLGGRGNEQFFGPGTRLTVL.

A remark on this clonotype: A much bigger clone sits one base away, suggesting this may be a read error. The rearrangement links TRBV7-8 to TRBJ2-7; 8 bases align to TRBD1. V shed 6 bases and J 0 bases; nucleotides not matched to a gene: 4. CDR1 is SGHVS, CDR2 FQNEAQ, per germline. This CDR3 region has 14 residues. CDR3 amino acids: CASRRGTGSYEQYF. The CDR3 coding sequence is TGTGCCAGCAGGAGGGGGACAGGCTCCTACGAGCAGTACTTC.

The table lists this clonotype with many counts. CDR3 in amino acids: CASSAWDSADTQYF. CDR3 sequence (DNA): TGTGCCAGCAGCGCATGGGACTCGGCAGATACGCAGTATTTT. This chain uses TRBV9 with TRBJ2-3; the D gene is possibly TRBD2 (6 bases). CDR3 length: 14 amino acids. Germline lookup yields CDR1 SGDLS and CDR2 YYNGEE. V lost 3 bases, J lost 4 bases, and 12 bases lay in between.

This chain links TRBV6-5 with TRBJ2-5, with TRBD1 matching over 7 bases. This CDR3 has 16 amino acids. The V gene end was trimmed by 0 bases and the J gene end by 2 bases; junction bases not matched to a gene: 6. Per germline, CDR1 MNHEY and CDR2 SVGAGI. DNA of the CDR3: TGTGCCAGCAGTTACTCACCCAGGGGGTCTCAAGAGACCCAGTACTTC. It is translated as CASSYSPRGSQETQYF.

The sample holds many counts of this clonotype. The chain joins TRBV11-2 to TRBJ2-3, with a weak D call TRBD2 (5 bases). The CDR3 covers 14 residues. The germline V gene has CDR1 SGHAT and CDR2 FQNNGV. The germline V and J ends were trimmed by 2 bases and 6 bases, with 12 bases remaining between them. CDR3 nucleotides: TGTGCCAGCAGCTTATCCCCTTCGGGGGATACGCAGTATTTT. It encodes CASSLSPSGDTQYF.

Many counts were recorded for this clonotype. The chain has TRBV4-3 and TRBJ2-7; 9 positions match TRBD1. Germline values: CDR1 LGHNA, CDR2 YSLEER. Trimming removed 2 bases from V and 1 base from J; junction bases left unmatched: 12. There are 18 residues in the CDR3. The CDR3 sequence is CASSQFLSPDRGSYEQYF. Here the CDR3 DNA reads TGCGCCAGCAGCCAATTTCTTTCTCCGGACAGGGGATCCTACGAGCAGTACTTC.

The chain has TRBV6-5 and TRBJ1-1; the D gene is possibly TRBD1 (5 bases). This CDR3 region has 14 residues. Trimming removed 2 bases from V and 11 bases from J, with 18 bases in between. The V gene's germline CDR1 is MNHEY and CDR2 SVGAGI. The CDR3 spells CASSYPSTGPAAFF. The CDR3 bases are TGTGCCAGCAGTTACCCCTCAACAGGTCCAGCGGCTTTCTTT.

This clonotype was found a few times. V usage is TRBV7-9 and J usage is TRBJ1-1; D call uncertain. This CDR3 has 15 amino acids. Trimming shortened V by 1 base and J by 2 bases, and 11 bases separated the two germline ends. Germline-derived CDR1 and CDR2 are SEHNR and FQNEAQ (reference sequence). CDR3 bases: TGTGCCAGCAGCTTAGTTAGGCGGAAAAACACTGAAGCTTTCTTT. It specifies CASSLVRRKNTEAFF.

The chain carries TRBV7-6 and TRBJ2-5; TRBD2 matches 7 bases. The CDR3 runs 18 residues. Trimming took 0 bases from V and 2 from J; bases not matched to a gene: 12. Germline loops: CDR1 SGHVS, CDR2 FNYEAQ. The CDR3 coding sequence is TGTGCCAGCAGCTTAGCTTCGAGAGGGCGGGAGCAACAAGAGACCCAGTACTTC. Protein: CASSLASRGREQQETQYF. Using reference TRBV7-6 and TRBJ2-5 for the parts outside the CDR3, the full variable domain is GAGVSQSPRYKVTKRGQDVALRCDPISGHVSLYWYRQALGQGPEFLTYFNYEAQQDKSGLPNDRFSAERPEGSISTLTIQRTEQRDSAMYRCASSLASRGREQQETQYFGPGTRLLVL.

This rearrangement joins TRBV9 to TRBJ1-2, with a possible D match to TRBD1 (5 bases). V shed 1 base and J shed 1 base, with 17 bases lying between them. This CDR3 contains 17 residues. In germline, CDR1 is SGDLS, CDR2 YYNGEE. The DNA of the CDR3 is TGTGCCAGCAGCGTACAAATAGGAGGGGAGAATAACTATGGCTACACCTTC. It specifies CASSVQIGGENNYGYTF.

A few counts support this clonotype. CDR3 region: CASSQDHSPGDPYEQYF. In DNA form, the CDR3 reads TGCGCCAGCAGCCAAGATCATTCCCCGGGGGACCCCTACGAGCAGTACTTC. The chain is built from TRBV4-3 and TRBJ2-7, with D perhaps TRBD2 (6 bases). The CDR3 spans 17 residues. Looked up from germline, CDR1 is LGHNA and CDR2 is YSLEER. V gave up 0 bases and J gave up 2 bases, with 17 bases separating them.

The chain is built from TRBV27 and TRBJ2-1, with 13 bases lining up with TRBD2. This CDR3 region has 16 residues. After removal of 5 bases from V and 9 bases from J, the junction contained 10 bases not matched to a gene. The germline V gene has CDR1 MNHEY and CDR2 SMNVEV (reference sequence). In nucleotides, the CDR3 is TGTGCCAGCAGTAGGACCGGGACTAGCGGGAACATTGAGCAGTTCTTC. It specifies CASSRTGTSGNIEQFF.

The chain recombines TRBV27 with TRBJ2-1, with 13 positions matching TRBD2. With V trimmed by 4 bases and J by 7 bases, 4 bases remained unmatched. Germline V gives CDR1 MNHEY, CDR2 SMNVEV (reference sequence). This CDR3 has 15 residues. CDR3 loop: CASSSGTSGINEQFF. The CDR3 DNA is TGTGCCAGCAGTTCCGGGACTAGCGGGATAAATGAGCAGTTCTTC.

In its sample, this clonotype was seen a few times. This sequence joins TRBV3-1 and TRBJ2-1, with 10 bases that match TRBD1. The J segment lost 7 bases and the V segment lost 4 bases, leaving 4 bases of the junction unmatched. The CDR3 length is 14 residues. Germline V gives CDR1 LGHDT, CDR2 YNNKEL (reference sequence). CDR3 protein: CASSRPGQGNEQFF. The DNA for the CDR3 is TGTGCCAGCAGCCGCCCGGGACAGGGGAATGAGCAGTTCTTC.

This chain links TRBV20-1 with TRBJ2-3; D ambiguous. Trimming removed 5 bases from V and 1 base from J, with 16 bases in between. Germline V CDR1 and CDR2: DFQATT, SNEGSKA (reference sequence). The CDR3 has 15 residues. The CDR3 sequence: CSAPEPAWGTDTQYF. The DNA for the CDR3 is TGCAGTGCTCCAGAGCCAGCGTGGGGCACAGATACGCAGTATTTT.

The J gene is TRBJ1-3, the V gene TRBV20-1; 7 nucleotides match TRBD1. Germline trimming cut 3 bases from V and 4 bases from J; bases unmatched to any gene: 6. Germline CDR1 DFQATT, CDR2 SNEGSKA (reference sequence). The CDR3 is 14 residues long. Here the CDR3 DNA reads TGCAGTGCTAGGACCACAGGGGACGGAAACACCATATATTTT. Encoded protein: CSARTTGDGNTIYF.

This clonotype appeared a few times. The chain employs TRBV11-2 and TRBJ2-1, with D possibly being TRBD2 (6 bases). Germline assignment: CDR1 SGHAT and CDR2 FQNNGV. The CDR3 spans 13 residues. V dropped 5 bases and J dropped 6 bases, with 11 bases sitting between them. The CDR3 bases are TGTGCCAGCAGCAAGTGGAGGGGCAATGAGCAGTTCTTC. The encoded protein is CASSKWRGNEQFF.

The chain carries TRBV7-8 and TRBJ2-5, with a weak D call TRBD2 (5 bases). V was cut by 5 bases and J by 5 bases, with 18 bases left in between. The germline CDR1 and CDR2 sequences are SGHVS and FQNEAQ. The CDR3 is 15 residues long. The CDR3 sequence: CASSRPDFPPETQYF. The CDR3 DNA is TGTGCCAGCAGCCGCCCGGACTTTCCCCCCGAGACCCAGTACTTC. The full variable domain, completed using reference TRBV7-8 and TRBJ2-5, is GAGVSQSPRYKVAKRGQDVALRCDPISGHVSLFWYQQALGQGPEFLTYFQNEAQLDKSGLPSDRFFAERPEGSVSTLKIQRTQQEDSAVYLCASSRPDFPPETQYFGPGTRLLVL.